One sample yielded the 15 T cell receptor beta chains listed below, sequenced in a study of blood T cell repertoires in COVID-19 (dated by TCRdb to about 2020). The library relied on the immunoSEQ multiplex PCR assay. What TCRdb holds here is the immuneACCESS table cut down to in-frame rearrangements. Part of the clones is not present; checked against another copy, under half of the missing clones reflect an unresolved V gene, and the others are unexplained. The sample table lists around 40,000 clones, around four fifths of them with a count of one. The top ten clones comprise 30% to 40% of the sample. The sequenced sample consisted of peripheral blood. Receptor source: a man older than 75 with active or convalescent COVID-19.

CDR3 coding DNA: TGCGCCAGCAGCCAAGGTCAGACAGGGTTTGGAAACACCATATATTTT. Protein sequence: CASSQGQTGFGNTIYF. The chain uses TRBV4-3 and TRBJ1-3; TRBD1 agrees at 7 bases. The trim removed 1 base at V and 3 bases at J, leaving 6 bases unmatched. The CDR3 has 16 amino acids. CDR1 is LGHNA, CDR2 YSLEER, per germline.

This chain uses TRBV5-1 with TRBJ2-1; the D is unclear. The CDR3 is 16 amino acids. V was trimmed by 4 bases and J by 0 bases, leaving 14 bases between them. The germline gives CDR1 SGHRS, CDR2 YFSETQ. In DNA form, the CDR3 reads TGCGCCAGCAGCCGACAACCGGAAAGCTCCTACAATGAGCAGTTCTTC. Translating it yields CASSRQPESSYNEQFF.

The chain couples TRBV7-8 to TRBJ1-4; 7 nucleotides agree with TRBD1. The germline gives CDR1 SGHVS, CDR2 FQNEAQ. V lost 5 bases to trimming and J lost 3 bases; unmatched junction nucleotides: 9. The CDR3 extends over 16 amino acids. The CDR3 nucleotides read TGTGCCAGCAGCGGAATACAGGGGCCCCCTAATGAAAAACTGTTTTTT. Its translation: CASSGIQGPPNEKLFF.

The chain employs TRBV6-1 and TRBJ1-5, with a tentative D call TRBD1 (5 bases). Trimming removed 0 bases from V and 0 bases from J, with 9 bases in between. CDR1 and CDR2 (germline): MNHNS, SASEGT. The CDR3 contains 16 residues. The CDR3 region has the DNA TGTGCCAGCAGTGAAGCAAGACAGCCTAGCAATCAGCCCCAGCATTTT. Translating gives CASSEARQPSNQPQHF.

The chain uses TRBV3-1 (or the pseudogene TRBV3-2) and TRBJ2-2, with D hard to call. Trimming pared 4 bases from V and 3 bases from J, leaving 3 bases between. The CDR3 is 12 amino acids. Per the germline V gene, CDR1 is LGHDT and CDR2 is YNNKEL (reference sequence). CDR3 amino acids: CASSRDTGELFF. The DNA for the CDR3 is TGTGCCAGCAGCCGAGACACCGGGGAGCTGTTTTTT.

The chain uses TRBV11-1 and TRBJ2-3; D gene unclear. Germline CDR1 reads SGHAT; CDR2 reads FQDESV (reference sequence). The CDR3 loop spans 14 amino acids. V shed 3 bases and J shed 1 base, with 8 bases lying between them. DNA of the CDR3: TGTGCCAGCAGCTTCAATTCGGGCACAGATACGCAGTATTTT. It is translated as CASSFNSGTDTQYF.

The chain recombines TRBV7-6 with TRBJ2-5, with 12 nucleotides matching TRBD2. Trimming cost V 1 base and J 4 bases; bases outside gene matches: 7. The CDR3 extends over 17 amino acids. CDR1 SGHVS and CDR2 FNYEAQ come from the germline V gene. Here the CDR3 DNA reads TGTGCCAGCAGCTTAGTACTAGCGGGAGGTAGCGGAGAGACCCAGTACTTC. This gives the protein CASSLVLAGGSGETQYF.

The V gene is TRBV27, the J gene TRBJ1-5; TRBD1 aligns across 7 bases. CDR3 size: 18 residues. J lost 4 bases, V lost 5 bases, and 17 bases had no gene match. CDR1 and CDR2 from the germline V gene are MNHEY and SMNVEV (reference sequence). The CDR3 nucleotides are TGTGCCAGCAGTCCAGGGACAGCACAATACGGGCTTAATCAGCCCCAGCATTTT. It codes for CASSPGTAQYGLNQPQHF.

This clone was counted only a few times. The rearrangement joins TRBV28 to TRBJ1-3; D not certain. The V and J ends lost 3 bases and 1 base respectively, with 10 bases between them. Germline CDR1 reads MDHEN; CDR2 reads SYDVKM. This CDR3 is 15 amino acids long. The chain's CDR3 is CASSLYQSSGNTIYF. CDR3 nucleotides: TGTGCCAGCAGTTTGTACCAGTCGTCTGGAAACACCATATATTTT.

This clone has just one count. This chain joins TRBV3-1 (or the pseudogene TRBV3-2) and TRBJ2-5; tentative D call: TRBD1 (6 bases). With 2 bases removed from V and 1 base from J, the gap between germline ends came to 11 bases. Germline CDR1 LGHDT, CDR2 YNNKEL (reference sequence). CDR3 length: 15 residues. The DNA of the CDR3 is TGTGCCAGCAGCCAATGGGGGCAGAGCCAAGAGACCCAGTACTTC. It is translated as CASSQWGQSQETQYF.

J is TRBJ1-2 and V is TRBV18; unclear D gene. Trimming stripped 3 bases from V and 6 bases from J, with 26 bases between. In germline, CDR1 is KGHSH, CDR2 LQKENI. CDR3 length equals 18 residues. The DNA for the CDR3 is TGTGCCAGCTCACCCCTCGGGAACCTACCGTTACGCGGGGATGGCTACACCTTC. Its protein is CASSPLGNLPLRGDGYTF.

V gene TRBV28 combines with J gene TRBJ2-6; 7 bases align to TRBD1. The CDR3 totals 17 residues. V dropped 5 bases and J dropped 2; count of bases not matched to a gene: 9. CDR1 is MDHEN, CDR2 SYDVKM, per germline. CDR3 nucleotides: TGTGCCAGCAGTCCCCGGACAGGACCCACTGGGGCCAACGTCCTGACTTTC. Amino acid sequence: CASSPRTGPTGANVLTF.

The chain carries TRBV5-6 and TRBJ2-7; 11 nucleotides align to TRBD2. Germline-derived CDR1 and CDR2 are SGHDT and YYEEEE. The CDR3 covers 14 residues. V was clipped by 2 bases and J by 3 bases; unmatched bases: 1. CDR3 amino acids: CASSFGTSGYEQYF. The CDR3 DNA reads TGTGCCAGCAGCTTTGGGACTAGCGGCTACGAGCAGTACTTC.

The chain joins TRBV18 to TRBJ2-2; tentative D call: TRBD1 (5 bases). Trimming shortened V by 3 bases and J by 4 bases, and 12 bases separated the two germline ends. CDR3 length equals 15 residues. In germline, CDR1 is KGHSH, CDR2 LQKENI. The CDR3 DNA reads TGTGCCAGCTCACCGGAGCAGGACACCACCGGGGAGCTGTTTTTT. It encodes CASSPEQDTTGELFF.

This chain uses TRBV5-6 with TRBJ2-2; 11 bases agree with TRBD2. The CDR3 runs to 19 residues. CDR1 is SGHDT, CDR2 YYEEEE, per germline. V lost 1 base to trimming and J lost 5 bases; unmatched junction nucleotides: 13. The CDR3 here is CASSLRSSGRPRGTGELFF. The CDR3 DNA is TGTGCCAGCAGCTTGAGGTCTAGCGGGAGGCCCCGGGGTACCGGGGAGCTGTTTTTT.